Included here is one TCR beta chain sequence, with context. Its cognate antigen is unknown. CDR1 and CDR2 from the germline V gene are SGHDT and YYEEEE. The CDR3 is 13 residues long. Reanalyzing the 5' RACE reads, TCRdb keeps one entry per CDR3 protein, without DNA. The record lists about 450,000 distinct CDR3 sequences, of which the ten most abundant hold around 2.4%. The data derive from a study of monozygotic twins with inflammatory bowel disease. Study conclusions and caveats: Treatment differences in immunosuppression may have added variability to the repertoires of patients.

The TCR originated in a human donor with ulcerative colitis or Crohn's disease, or a healthy co-twin of an affected twin (not recorded which). The gene calls are TRBV5-6 and TRBJ1-2; no DNA is available, so the TRBD1 call from TCRdb remains unchecked. Input material: blood. CDR3 residues: CASSPGLGYGYTF.